This T cell receptor (beta chain) was obtained from a study of blood T cell repertoires in COVID-19. Turning to this clone: This CDR3 is also generated by other DNA sequences in the sample.

Produced via immunoSEQ multiplex PCR; TCRdb's table is partial and in-frame only. The sample includes about 48,000 clones, around 79% of them seen just once. Sequenced sample: peripheral blood. The source is a human donor with active or convalescent COVID-19. The donor label of this sample is uncertain.

The CDR3 loop reads CASSQSETRANYGYTF. CDR3 DNA: TGTGCCAGCAGCCAATCAGAGACACGAGCCAACTATGGCTACACCTTC. The chain employs TRBV3-1 (or the pseudogene TRBV3-2) and TRBJ1-2; no clear D gene. Germline V gene data show CDR1 as LGHDT and CDR2 as YNNKEL (reference sequence). Trimming took off 2 bases at V and 2 bases at J, with 15 bases between the two ends. The CDR3 contains 16 residues.